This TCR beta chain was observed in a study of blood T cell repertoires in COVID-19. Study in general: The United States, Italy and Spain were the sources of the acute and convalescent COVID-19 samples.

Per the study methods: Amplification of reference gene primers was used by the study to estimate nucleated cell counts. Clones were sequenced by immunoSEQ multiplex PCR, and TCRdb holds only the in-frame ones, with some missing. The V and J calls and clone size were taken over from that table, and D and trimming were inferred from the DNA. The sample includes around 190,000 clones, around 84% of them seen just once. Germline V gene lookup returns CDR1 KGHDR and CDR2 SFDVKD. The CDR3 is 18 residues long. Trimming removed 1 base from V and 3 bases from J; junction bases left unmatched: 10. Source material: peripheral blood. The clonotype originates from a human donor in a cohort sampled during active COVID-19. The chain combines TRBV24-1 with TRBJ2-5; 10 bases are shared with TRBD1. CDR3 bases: TGTGCCACCAGTGATTTCACCGGGACAGGGGTGACCGAAGAGACCCAGTACTTC. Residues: CATSDFTGTGVTEETQYF.